This is a list of T cell receptor beta chains from one sample in a study of OX40 agonist ivuxolimab in advanced cancers. The repertoire was sequenced with immunoSEQ multiplex PCR; TCRdb's copy has only in-frame clones and lacks some. The data contain 98,000 or so clones, around 85% of them singletons. The specimen was CD4+ or CD8+ T cells sorted from blood, collected in a trial of the OX40 agonist ivuxolimab. These receptors came from an adult with an advanced solid tumor such as melanoma, head and neck, liver or kidney cancer. Each CDR3 is given with its conserved first and last residue. The order of the fields is D gene, clone size, J gene, V gene, CDR3 length, CDR3 protein, CDR3 DNA. The D gene is left open where the match is weak. Clone size is not always given. Where it is, it says once, few, many or a class for expanded clones.

- | once | TRBJ1-2 | TRBV19 | 15 | CASSSEGVYNGGYTF | TGTGCCAGTAGTTCCGAGGGGGTGTACAATGGTGGCTACACCTTC
TRBD2 | - | TRBJ2-1 | TRBV9 | 17 | CASSVGVSGSYGNEQFF | TGTGCCAGCAGCGTAGGCGTTAGCGGGTCCTATGGGAATGAGCAGTTCTTC
- | - | TRBJ2-2 | TRBV19 | 13 | CASSTGPPGELFF | TGTGCCAGTAGTACGGGGCCGCCGGGGGAGCTGTTTTTT
- | - | TRBJ2-3 | TRBV19 | 16 | CASSTPSSGKTDTQYF | TGTGCCAGTAGTACCCCCTCCTCCGGGAAGACGGATACGCAGTATTTT
- | - | TRBJ2-5 | TRBV28 | 12 | CASSGTIETQYF | TGTGCCAGCAGTGGGACAATCGAGACCCAGTACTTC
- | - | TRBJ2-2 | TRBV19 | 13 | CASSGGATGELFF | TGTGCCAGTTCTGGGGGAGCCACCGGGGAGCTGTTTTTT
- | once | TRBJ2-5 | TRBV7-7 | 13 | CASSLASQETQYF | TGTGCTAGCAGCTTAGCCAGTCAAGAGACCCAGTACTTC
TRBD1 | - | TRBJ1-3 | TRBV27 | 15 | CASSLEGATGNTIYF | TGTGCCAGCAGTTTGGAGGGGGCTACAGGAAACACCATATATTTT
- | - | TRBJ1-2 | TRBV5-6 | 16 | CASSLRGMTPNYGYTF | TGTGCCAGCAGCCTGAGGGGCATGACCCCTAACTATGGCTACACCTTC
TRBD2 | - | TRBJ2-5 | TRBV5-1 | 16 | CASSLSTSGPQETQYF | TGCGCCAGCAGCCTATCCACTAGCGGTCCCCAAGAGACCCAGTACTTC
- | - | TRBJ2-3 | TRBV5-1 | 14 | CASRTGTHTDTQYF | TGCGCCAGTCGAACCGGGACACACACAGATACGCAGTATTTT
- | - | TRBJ2-3 | TRBV6-1 | 14 | CASSRGPSTDTQYF | TGTGCCAGCAGTAGGGGCCCCAGCACAGATACGCAGTATTTT
TRBD2 | - | TRBJ2-5 | TRBV7-6 | 17 | CASSRKVAGGRRETQYF | TGTGCCAGCAGTCGTAAGGTAGCGGGAGGGAGAAGGGAGACCCAGTACTTC
- | - | TRBJ2-7 | TRBV7-8 | 12 | CASGNTAYEQYF | TGTGCCAGCGGAAACACTGCCTACGAGCAGTACTTC
TRBD1 | - | TRBJ1-4 | TRBV29-1 | 15 | CSVTTNRGANEKLFF | TGCAGCGTCACAACGAACAGGGGAGCTAATGAAAAACTGTTTTTT
TRBD2 | - | TRBJ2-2 | TRBV27 | 16 | CASSPRGRANTGELFF | TGTGCCAGCAGTCCCCGGGGGAGGGCGAACACCGGGGAGCTGTTTTTT
- | - | TRBJ2-1 | TRBV11-2 | 12 | CASSRPGEPQFF | TGTGCCAGCAGCCGACCGGGGGAGCCGCAGTTCTTC
- | - | TRBJ1-4 | TRBV4-2 | 19 | CASSPRGVGRAFPNEKLFF | TGTGCCAGCAGCCCAAGGGGTGTCGGTAGGGCCTTCCCTAATGAAAAACTGTTTTTT
- | - | TRBJ2-1 | TRBV30 | 13 | CAWSVSSGGEQFF | TGTGCCTGGAGTGTTAGTAGCGGTGGTGAGCAGTTCTTC
- | - | TRBJ2-5 | TRBV14 | 16 | CASSQERGSVGETQYF | TGTGCCAGCAGCCAAGAGAGGGGGAGCGTTGGAGAGACCCAGTACTTC
- | - | TRBJ2-5 | TRBV5-1 | 12 | CASSLNQETQYF | TGCGCCAGCAGCTTGAACCAAGAGACCCAGTACTTC
- | once | TRBJ1-2 | TRBV6-1 | 13 | CASSVRENYGYTF | TGTGCCAGCAGTGTCAGGGAAAACTATGGCTACACCTTC
- | - | TRBJ2-2 | TRBV5-1 | 15 | CASSLTGDSTGELFF | TGCGCCAGCAGCTTGACGGGAGACTCAACCGGGGAGCTGTTTTTT
TRBD1 | - | TRBJ2-7 | TRBV7-9 | 17 | CASSTSNRGLTGYEQYF | TGTGCCAGCAGCACCAGTAACAGGGGGCTAACTGGCTACGAGCAGTACTTC
TRBD1 | - | TRBJ1-1 | TRBV6-5 | 16 | CASSSRDRGSNTEAFF | TGTGCCAGCAGTTCCCGGGACAGGGGGTCAAACACTGAAGCTTTCTTT
TRBD1 | - | TRBJ2-7 | TRBV6-1 | 13 | CASSGGTDWEQYF | TGTGCCAGCAGTGGGGGGACAGATTGGGAGCAGTACTTC
TRBD1 | - | TRBJ1-1 | TRBV9 | 14 | CASSVNDRETEAFF | TGTGCCAGCAGCGTAAACGACAGGGAAACTGAAGCTTTCTTT
- | once | TRBJ2-7 | TRBV11-2 | 17 | CASSRRDLQLGGSEQYF | TGTGCCAGCAGCCGCCGGGACCTTCAGCTAGGGGGTTCCGAGCAGTACTTC
- | - | TRBJ1-5 | TRBV2 | 16 | CASSDIFRGTSQPQHF | TGTGCCAGCAGTGATATATTCAGGGGCACTAGTCAGCCCCAGCATTTT
- | - | TRBJ2-7 | TRBV5-1 | 11 | CASRSGNEQYF | TGCGCCAGCAGGTCCGGAAACGAGCAGTACTTC
- | - | TRBJ2-1 | TRBV7-2 | 13 | CASSVYSKGKQFF | TGTGCCAGCAGCGTATACTCGAAGGGGAAGCAGTTCTTC
TRBD1 | - | TRBJ1-5 | TRBV2 | 15 | CASSMQGTANQPQHF | TGTGCCAGCAGCATGCAAGGGACAGCAAATCAGCCCCAGCATTTT
TRBD2 | - | TRBJ2-1 | TRBV7-9 | 18 | CASSSGGTSGSSYNEQFF | TGTGCCAGCAGCTCCGGCGGGACTAGCGGGAGCTCCTACAATGAGCAGTTCTTC
- | - | TRBJ2-2 | TRBV19 | 16 | CASSITPGANTGELFF | TGTGCCAGTAGTATAACCCCAGGGGCCAACACCGGGGAGCTGTTTTTT
TRBD2 | - | TRBJ2-1 | TRBV5-1 | 16 | CASSYRLAGTYNEQFF | TGCGCCAGCAGCTATCGACTAGCGGGAACCTACAATGAGCAGTTCTTC
TRBD2 | - | TRBJ2-3 | TRBV7-6 | 15 | CASSFLAGAPDTQYF | TGTGCCAGCAGCTTTCTAGCGGGAGCCCCGGATACGCAGTATTTT
- | - | TRBJ2-6 | TRBV19 | 14 | CASRRRSGANVLTF | TGTGCCAGTAGGCGAAGGTCTGGGGCCAACGTCCTGACTTTC
- | - | TRBJ1-5 | TRBV7-9 | 14 | CASSAPGGNQPQHF | TGTGCCAGCAGCGCCCCCGGGGGCAATCAGCCCCAGCATTTT
- | - | TRBJ2-5 | TRBV18 | 13 | CASSPLREETQYF | TGTGCCAGCTCACCACTGAGGGAAGAGACCCAGTACTTC
TRBD2 | - | TRBJ2-3 | TRBV5-1 | 17 | CASSLVLAGGPKYTQYF | TGCGCCAGCAGCTTGGTACTAGCGGGAGGGCCGAAATATACGCAGTATTTT
TRBD1 | - | TRBJ1-1 | TRBV7-3 | 13 | CASSLTGQTEAFF | TGTGCCAGCAGCTTGACAGGGCAAACTGAAGCTTTCTTT
- | - | TRBJ1-2 | TRBV2 | 15 | CASSIGTMTNYGYTF | TGTGCCAGCAGTATAGGAACCATGACTAACTATGGCTACACCTTC
- | - | TRBJ2-3 | TRBV19 | 14 | CASKIGTSTDTQYF | TGTGCCAGTAAGATCGGAACTAGCACAGATACGCAGTATTTT
- | once | TRBJ1-3 | TRBV19 | 14 | CASTGQSSGNTIYF | TGTGCCAGTACAGGACAGAGCTCTGGAAACACCATATATTTT